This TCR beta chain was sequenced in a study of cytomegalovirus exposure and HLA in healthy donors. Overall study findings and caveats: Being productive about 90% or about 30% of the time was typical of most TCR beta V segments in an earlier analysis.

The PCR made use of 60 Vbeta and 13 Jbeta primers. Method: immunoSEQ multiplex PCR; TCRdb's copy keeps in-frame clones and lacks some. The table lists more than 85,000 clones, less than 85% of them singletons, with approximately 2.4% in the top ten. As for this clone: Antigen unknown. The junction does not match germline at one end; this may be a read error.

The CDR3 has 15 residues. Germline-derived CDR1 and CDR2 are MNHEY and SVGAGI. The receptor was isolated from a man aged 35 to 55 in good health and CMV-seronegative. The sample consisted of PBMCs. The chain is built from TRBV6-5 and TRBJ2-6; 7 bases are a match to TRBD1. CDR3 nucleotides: TGTGCCAGCAGCATACAGGGGTCTGGGGCCAACGTCTTGACTTTC. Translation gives CASSIQGSGANVLTF.